Listed below are T cell receptor beta chains from one sample, sequenced in a study of blood T cells in healthy people across ages. TCRdb processed the 5' RACE reads anew with MiXCR; each CDR3 protein has one entry. The sample includes about 540,000 distinct CDR3 sequences, 24% of them seen just once. These data also featured in a second study, about T cells of mothers and their children.

Sequencing used blood. The source of these receptors is a boy between 10 and 17 years old in good health. CDR3s leave out the opening cysteine and the closing phenylalanine or tryptophan. Each record gives: D gene, J gene, V gene, CDR3 length, clone size, CDR3 protein. A D gene is named only where the DNA matches it firmly. Clone size is not always given. Where it is, it says once, few, many or a class for expanded clones.

D: .
J: TRBJ2-2
V: TRBV7-3
length: 13
size: .
CDR3: ASSLYWGTTGELF

D: TRBD1
J: TRBJ1-2
V: TRBV27
length: 12
size: .
CDR3: ASSSGQGMSGYT

D: .
J: TRBJ1-1
V: TRBV9
length: 12
size: few
CDR3: ASSVAGAGAEAF

D: TRBD1
J: TRBJ2-7
V: TRBV6-2/TRBV6-3
length: 13
size: few
CDR3: ASRQTGTGGYEQY

D: TRBD2
J: TRBJ2-1
V: TRBV20-1
length: 14
size: few
CDR3: SARSAELAGGNEQF

D: TRBD2
J: TRBJ2-3
V: TRBV4-3
length: 14
size: .
CDR3: ASSQDWALAGDTQY

D: .
J: .
V: TRBV7-2
length: 12
size: .
CDR3: ASSLNVGAGEQY

D: TRBD1
J: TRBJ1-1
V: TRBV6-2/TRBV6-3
length: 12
size: .
CDR3: ASRYGTANTEAF

D: TRBD2
J: TRBJ2-1
V: TRBV20-1
length: 15
size: .
CDR3: SARIEFSGSSYNEQF

D: .
J: TRBJ2-6
V: TRBV9
length: 12
size: .
CDR3: ASSVPGGANVLT

D: TRBD1
J: TRBJ1-5
V: TRBV20-1
length: 13
size: .
CDR3: SARAQGGYNQPQH

D: .
J: TRBJ2-7
V: TRBV6-5
length: 14
size: .
CDR3: ASSSRIGHSAYEQY

D: TRBD1
J: TRBJ1-2
V: TRBV4-2
length: 11
size: few
CDR3: ASSQAGGDGYT

D: TRBD2
J: TRBJ2-7
V: TRBV7-2
length: 14
size: .
CDR3: ASSWRLAGGRYEQY

D: TRBD1
J: TRBJ2-7
V: TRBV27
length: 13
size: .
CDR3: ASSLTGQSSDEQY

D: .
J: TRBJ1-5
V: TRBV12-5
length: 20
size: few
CDR3: ASGFSPCFITGAGGCNQPQH

D: .
J: TRBJ2-5
V: TRBV27
length: 12
size: .
CDR3: ARGRTDFQETQY

D: .
J: TRBJ1-4
V: TRBV10-3
length: 13
size: .
CDR3: AISDPSATNEKLF

D: .
J: TRBJ2-5
V: TRBV29-1
length: 12
size: many
CDR3: SVEGETPEETQY

D: .
J: .
V: TRBV7-2
length: 12
size: few
CDR3: ASSSGGGRYEQY

D: TRBD1
J: TRBJ2-1
V: TRBV7-9
length: 12
size: few
CDR3: ASNMRTGKHEQF

D: TRBD2
J: .
V: TRBV7-2
length: 14
size: .
CDR3: ASSSPGLAGEGEQF

D: TRBD2
J: TRBJ2-3
V: TRBV7-2
length: 12
size: few
CDR3: ASSSGLGTDTQY

D: .
J: TRBJ1-6
V: TRBV5-1
length: 12
size: few
CDR3: ASSPTWMSSPLH

D: TRBD2
J: TRBJ2-5
V: TRBV19
length: 15
size: few
CDR3: ASSKRRLAGGQETQY

D: TRBD2
J: TRBJ2-3
V: TRBV4-1
length: 17
size: .
CDR3: ASSQVGTSGSSVTDTQY

D: .
J: TRBJ2-1
V: TRBV7-2
length: 16
size: many
CDR3: ASSLYGFGYSSYNEQF

D: TRBD1
J: TRBJ2-1
V: TRBV9
length: 13
size: .
CDR3: ASSGDGTVIDEQF

D: TRBD2
J: TRBJ2-4
V: TRBV4-3
length: 15
size: .
CDR3: ASSQVLAGVAKNIQY

D: .
J: .
V: TRBV5-6
length: 13
size: .
CDR3: ASSLGPGLSYEQY

D: .
J: TRBJ2-3
V: TRBV29-1
length: 9
size: many
CDR3: SVQTADTQY

D: .
J: TRBJ2-1
V: TRBV9
length: 13
size: .
CDR3: ASSVVQGNGDEQF

D: TRBD2
J: TRBJ2-3
V: TRBV5-4
length: 12
size: few
CDR3: ASSPGLATNTQY

D: .
J: TRBJ2-5
V: TRBV29-1
length: 10
size: .
CDR3: SSRRGRGTQY

D: .
J: TRBJ2-7
V: TRBV7-8
length: 11
size: .
CDR3: ASSLTNSYEQY

D: TRBD2
J: TRBJ2-3
V: TRBV12-3/TRBV12-4
length: 14
size: few
CDR3: ASRRGLAGFTDTQY

D: .
J: TRBJ1-2
V: TRBV6-2/TRBV6-3
length: 12
size: few
CDR3: ASSYWGIGYGYT

D: .
J: TRBJ2-2
V: TRBV18
length: 14
size: few
CDR3: ASSPTRTENTGELF

D: .
J: TRBJ2-1
V: TRBV4-3
length: 12
size: few
CDR3: ASSVGGPYNEQF

D: .
J: TRBJ2-1
V: TRBV11-2
length: 11
size: few
CDR3: ASSLEWQGEQF

D: .
J: TRBJ1-2
V: TRBV5-1
length: 12
size: .
CDR3: ASSLAGENYGYT

D: .
J: TRBJ2-7
V: TRBV11-2
length: 11
size: few
CDR3: ASSLDISYEQY